The 6 T cell receptor beta chains in this list originate from one sample, sequenced in a study of technical replicates of blood from several donors. Some clones are missing from TCRdb's copy, which holds only in-frame ones; the method was immunoSEQ multiplex PCR. The sample has about 97,000 clones, less than 95% seen once. The sample taken for sequencing was T cells isolated from PBMCs. The receptors were sampled from a human donor in good health.

The gene calls are TRBV18 and TRBJ1-5, with 7 bases identical to TRBD1. This CDR3 contains 16 residues. The V and J ends lost 4 bases and 7 bases, in that order; junction bases with no gene match: 13. CDR1 KGHSH and CDR2 LQKENI come from the germline V gene. DNA for the CDR3: TGTGCCAGCTCACGGAGTACACAGGGGAGCGAGCAGCCCCAGCATTTT. The encoded protein is CASSRSTQGSEQPQHF.

The V gene is TRBV19, the J gene TRBJ1-2; 8 nucleotides line up with TRBD1. Per the germline V gene, CDR1 is LNHDA and CDR2 is SQIVND (reference sequence). This CDR3 is 14 amino acids long. V was pared by 6 bases and J by 7 bases, with 10 bases of the junction left unmatched. DNA for the CDR3: TGTGCCAGTAGCTGGGACAGGTCGAGAGTTGGCTACACCTTC. Translation gives CASSWDRSRVGYTF. The whole variable domain, filled in from reference TRBV19 and TRBJ1-2, reads DGGITQSPKYLFRKEGQNVTLSCEQNLNHDAMYWYRQDPGQGLRLIYYSQIVNDFQKGDIAEGYSVSREKKESFPLTVTSAQKNPTAFYLCASSWDRSRVGYTFGSGTRLTVV.

The genes are TRBV6-5 and TRBJ1-2; TRBD1 might be the D (5 bases). Germline CDR1 and CDR2: MNHEY and SVGAGI. The CDR3 runs to 11 residues. V gave up 2 bases and J gave up 9 bases, with 7 bases separating them. The CDR3, as DNA: TGTGCCAGCAGTTACCAGGGTAGCTACACCTTC. As protein: CASSYQGSYTF.

The chain recombines TRBV6-5 with TRBJ2-1; 10 bases align to TRBD1. Unmatched junction bases numbered 5, after V lost 6 bases and J lost 9 bases. Germline assignment: CDR1 MNHEY and CDR2 SVGAGI. The CDR3 is 13 residues long. This chain's CDR3 is CASSPGTGVEQFF. The CDR3, as DNA: TGTGCCAGCAGCCCCGGGACAGGGGTTGAGCAGTTCTTC.

V is TRBV11-2 and J is TRBJ2-1; TRBD2 matches 8 bases. V gave up 6 bases and J gave up 3 bases; unmatched junction bases: 10. Germline CDR1 and CDR2: SGHAT and FQNNGV. The CDR3 totals 16 residues. The CDR3 loop reads CASSTRKAGVYNEQFF. The CDR3 DNA follows: TGTGCCAGCAGTACCAGGAAAGCGGGAGTCTACAATGAGCAGTTCTTC.

V is TRBV11-2 and J is TRBJ1-4, with D possibly being TRBD1 (6 bases). V shed 5 bases and J shed 8 bases, with 24 bases lying between them. The germline V gene encodes CDR1 SGHAT and CDR2 FQNNGV. This CDR3 has 17 residues. This CDR3 reads CASSPRITGTLGEKLFF. In DNA form, the CDR3 reads TGTGCCAGCAGCCCCCGTATAACCGGGACACTTGGCGAAAAACTGTTTTTT.